Below, 16 T cell receptor beta chains from the same sample are listed, as sequenced in a study of shared clonotypes between healthy human individuals. Some clones are missing from TCRdb's copy, which holds only in-frame ones; the method was immunoSEQ multiplex PCR. The sample lists some 2,100,000 clones, more than 90% seen once, with roughly 0.13% in the top ten. The material sequenced was naive CD4+ T cells sorted from blood. Subset given: CD45RA+ positively selected. The receptors derive from a man between 18 and 29 years old in good health.

The gene calls are TRBV7-2 and TRBJ2-7; D gene uncertain. V lost 4 bases to trimming and J lost 1 base, with 14 bases between them. The CDR3 contains 15 residues. The germline V gene has CDR1 SGHTA and CDR2 FQGNSA. The CDR3 here is CASSSYMKLSYEQYF. The CDR3, as DNA: TGTGCCAGCAGCTCCTACATGAAGTTATCCTACGAGCAGTACTTC.

This clone was counted once. The V gene is TRBV6-5, the J gene TRBJ1-2; D remains unclear. V lost 6 bases to trimming and J lost 3 bases, with 11 bases between them. CDR1 and CDR2 from the germline V gene are MNHEY and SVGAGI. CDR3 size: 13 residues. In nucleotides, the CDR3 is TGTGCCAGCAGCCTCGACATCGACTATGGCTACACCTTC. It translates to CASSLDIDYGYTF.

The chain is built from TRBV7-2 and TRBJ1-1; 8 bases match TRBD1. This CDR3 region has 13 residues. Germline CDR1 reads SGHTA; CDR2 reads FQGNSA. V lost 5 bases, J lost 7 bases, and 6 bases stayed unmatched. CDR3 sequence (DNA): TGTGCCAGCAGCCGATTGACAGGGGTTGAAGCTTTCTTT. Its translation is CASSRLTGVEAFF. The full variable domain, with the rest looked up from reference TRBV7-2 and TRBJ1-1, is GAGVSQSPSNKVTEKGKDVELRCDPISGHTALYWYRQSLGQGLEFLIYFQGNSAPDKSGLPSDRFSAERTGGSVSTLTIQRTQQEDSAVYLCASSRLTGVEAFFGQGTRLTVV.

This sequence joins TRBV28 and TRBJ2-5; TRBD1 is a possible D gene (6 bases). The CDR3 length is 15 residues. CDR1 is MDHEN, CDR2 SYDVKM, per germline. Trimming stripped 6 bases from V and 1 base from J, with 15 bases between. CDR3 sequence reads: CASRTPGTPQETQYF. CDR3 DNA: TGTGCCAGCAGGACCCCCGGGACACCCCAAGAGACCCAGTACTTC.

The chain employs TRBV25-1 and TRBJ2-3, with TRBD2 as a possible D gene (7 bases). Trimming left V 7 bases short and J 2 bases short, with 16 bases between. The CDR3 is 15 amino acids. Germline V lookup: CDR1 MGHDK, CDR2 SYGVNS. The CDR3 nucleotides are TGTGCCAGCACCATGGGGGGGGGCGTCACAGATACGCAGTATTTT. Translating it yields CASTMGGGVTDTQYF.

The chain links TRBV6-5 to TRBJ2-5; possible D gene TRBD1, 6 bases. The CDR3 is made up of 13 amino acids. CDR1 and CDR2 from the germline V gene are MNHEY and SVGAGI. Trimming removed 4 bases from V and 5 bases from J, with 11 bases in between. Here the CDR3 DNA reads TGTGCCAGCAGTTTAGACAGGCAGGAGACCCAGTACTTC. It encodes CASSLDRQETQYF.

The chain recombines TRBV19 with TRBJ1-1; D call uncertain. The CDR3 runs 14 residues. Between the trimmed V and J ends, which lost 0 bases and 5 bases, there was a span of 10 bases. Germline CDR1 LNHDA, CDR2 SQIVND (reference sequence). CDR3 sequence (DNA): TGTGCCAGTAGTATAGAAGTAGGTTATACTGAAGCTTTCTTT. Translated: CASSIEVGYTEAFF.

The rearrangement links TRBV5-6 to TRBJ2-3; 7 bases are a match to TRBD2. The CDR3 extends over 16 amino acids. CDR1 is SGHDT and CDR2 is YYEEEE in the germline V gene. The trim removed 4 bases at V and 3 bases at J, leaving 11 bases unmatched. The DNA of the CDR3 is TGTGCCAGCAGCCAACCGACTAGCCGGGTAACAGATACGCAGTATTTT. The encoded protein is CASSQPTSRVTDTQYF.

This clone occurred once. The chain recombines TRBV5-1 with TRBJ2-3; 7 nucleotides align to TRBD2. Looked up from germline, CDR1 is SGHRS and CDR2 is YFSETQ. This CDR3 region has 17 residues. J lost 6 bases, V lost 5 bases, and 18 bases had no gene match. This CDR3 is CASRPTITSGAVDTQYF. As DNA, the CDR3 is TGCGCCAGCAGACCTACTATTACGAGCGGGGCTGTCGATACGCAGTATTTT.

This sequence joins TRBV11-3 and TRBJ1-4, with 8 positions matching TRBD1. V shed 3 bases and J 0 bases; nucleotides not matched to a gene: 9. This CDR3 contains 18 residues. CDR1 SGHNT and CDR2 YENEEA come from the germline V gene. CDR3 nucleotide sequence: TGTGCCAGCAGCTTGGCTCCGGGACAGGTGACAACTAATGAAAAACTGTTTTTT. Encoded protein: CASSLAPGQVTTNEKLFF.

V and J are TRBV14 and TRBJ1-6; no clear D gene. Germline V gives CDR1 SGHDN, CDR2 FVKESK. V was cut by 1 base and J by 10 bases, with 8 bases left in between. The CDR3 extends over 13 amino acids. CDR3 sequence: CASSQVRVSPLHF. The CDR3 coding sequence is TGTGCCAGCAGCCAAGTTAGGGTCTCACCCCTCCACTTT.

The rearrangement links TRBV5-1 to TRBJ2-2; no reliable D call. Germline assignment: CDR1 SGHRS and CDR2 YFSETQ. CDR3 length: 14 amino acids. V lost 2 bases to trimming and J lost 5 bases, with 10 bases between them. The CDR3 spells CASSLSPRTGELFF. The CDR3 DNA reads as TGCGCCAGCAGCTTAAGTCCGCGTACCGGGGAGCTGTTTTTT.

The chain joins TRBV18 to TRBJ1-2; a weak D match, TRBD1 (6 bases). Germline CDR1 is KGHSH and CDR2 is LQKENI. V shed 8 bases and J shed 4 bases, with 14 bases lying between them. This CDR3 spans 13 amino acids. CDR3 loop: CASTEDSSYGYTF. DNA of the CDR3: TGTGCCAGCACAGAGGACAGTTCCTATGGCTACACCTTC.

The chain is built from TRBV7-9 and TRBJ1-1; 8 bases line up with TRBD1. This CDR3 region has 17 residues. CDR1 and CDR2 from the germline V gene are SEHNR and FQNEAQ (reference sequence). With V trimmed by 6 bases and J by 1 base, 13 bases remained unmatched. This CDR3 is CASSSDRARFRNTEAFF. CDR3 nucleotides: TGTGCCAGCAGTTCGGACAGGGCGAGGTTTAGGAACACTGAAGCTTTCTTT.

The chain employs TRBV18 and TRBJ2-7, with TRBD2 matching over 15 bases. The CDR3 loop spans 16 amino acids. Germline-derived CDR1 and CDR2 are KGHSH and LQKENI. Trimming took 5 bases from V and 2 from J; bases not matched to a gene: 4. Here the CDR3 DNA reads TGTGCCAGCTCAGCGGGACTAGCGGGAGGTCCCTACGAGCAGTACTTC. Translation: CASSAGLAGGPYEQYF.

Details on this clone: Other DNA sequences in the same sample also yield this CDR3. The CDR3: CASSLGEKLFF. The CDR3 DNA sequence: TGTGCCAGCAGTTTGGGGGAAAAACTGTTTTTT. The chain recombines TRBV27 with TRBJ1-4; D remains unclear. V lost 3 bases and J lost 8, with 4 bases in between. The CDR3 runs 11 residues. Germline V lookup: CDR1 MNHEY, CDR2 SMNVEV (reference sequence).